These T cell receptor beta chains were read from a single sample in a study of OX40 agonist ivuxolimab in advanced cancers. Using immunoSEQ multiplex PCR, the repertoire was profiled, and TCRdb retains in-frame clones only, with some absent. This sample yields 55,000 to 80,000 clones, of which roughly nine tenths are seen a single time; around 12% belongs to the top ten. The material sequenced was CD4+ or CD8+ T cells sorted from blood, taken in a trial of the OX40 agonist ivuxolimab. The receptors were gathered from an adult with an advanced solid tumor such as melanoma, head and neck, liver or kidney cancer. CDR3s include the opening cysteine and the closing phenylalanine or tryptophan. Fields, in order: clone size, J gene, V gene, D gene, CDR3 DNA, CDR3 protein. The D gene is left open where the match is weak. Expanded clones are given a class, and other clones once, few, many or no size at all.

>.|TRBJ2-7|TRBV5-6|.
TGTGCCAGCAGCACCGCGGACGGGGCGATAGACGAGCAGTACTTC
CASSTADGAIDEQYF
>.|TRBJ2-7|TRBV4-2|.
TGTGCCAGCAGCCAAGAGAGGACGAGCTCCTACGAGCAGTACTTC
CASSQERTSSYEQYF
>.|TRBJ2-1|TRBV7-3|TRBD2
TGTGCCAGCAGCGCTAGCGGGCCCCGGGGTGAGCAGTTCTTC
CASSASGPRGEQFF
>.|TRBJ2-3|TRBV4-1|.
TGCGCCAGCAGCCAAGAGGCGGTTATCACAGATACGCAGTATTTT
CASSQEAVITDTQYF
>.|TRBJ2-1|TRBV2|TRBD1
TGTGCCAGCAGCGAAGGGGACAGGGCCTACAATGAGCAGTTCTTC
CASSEGDRAYNEQFF
>.|TRBJ2-2|TRBV10-3|TRBD2
TGTGCCATCAGGACTCAAACTAGCGGATACACCGGGGAGCTGTTTTTT
CAIRTQTSGYTGELFF
>.|TRBJ2-5|TRBV30|.
TGTGCCTGGAGTGTTGGGTCTGGGGGCGGGGAGACCCAGTACTTC
CAWSVGSGGGETQYF
>.|TRBJ1-1|TRBV6-6|.
TGTGCCAGCAGTTACCTGTGGGTCGACACTGAAGCTTTCTTT
CASSYLWVDTEAFF
>.|TRBJ1-5|TRBV5-1|.
TGCGCCAGCAGCTTGTTCCTGGGTCAGCCCCAGCATTTT
CASSLFLGQPQHF
>.|TRBJ1-4|TRBV29-1|.
TGCAGCGTTGATGATGGCAGGGAGGGGGAAAAACTGTTTTTT
CSVDDGREGEKLFF
>few|TRBJ2-1|TRBV7-9|TRBD2
TGTGCCAGCAGCTCTATAGCGGGGGGGCCAGGGGAGCAGTTCTTC
CASSSIAGGPGEQFF
>.|TRBJ2-5|TRBV14|TRBD1
TGTGCCAGCAGCGCGGGACAGGTTTTTAGGGAGACCCAGTACTTC
CASSAGQVFRETQYF
>.|TRBJ1-1|TRBV11-2|TRBD1
TGTGCCAGCAGCTCAGGGGGAGGGCTCGAGACTGAAGCTTTCTTT
CASSSGGGLETEAFF
>.|TRBJ1-4|TRBV6-5|.
TGTGCCAGCAGCCCCGATCGACAGTTTGAAAAACTGTTTTTT
CASSPDRQFEKLFF
>.|TRBJ1-1|TRBV5-4|.
TGTGCCAGCAGCTTGAACAGGGTGGATGAAGCTTTCTTT
CASSLNRVDEAFF
>.|TRBJ2-7|TRBV5-4|.
TGTGCCAGCAGTCCAGAGCCTCCCTACGAGCAGTACTTC
CASSPEPPYEQYF
>once|TRBJ2-3|TRBV2|TRBD2
TGTGCCAGCATCACAAGAGGGACTAGCCTCACAGATACGCAGTATTTT
CASITRGTSLTDTQYF
>.|TRBJ2-3|TRBV5-1|TRBD2
TGCGCCAGCAGCCACCGTCTAGCGGGGGCCACAGATACGCAGTATTTT
CASSHRLAGATDTQYF
>.|TRBJ1-1|TRBV19|TRBD1
TGTGCCAGTAGCCTACCGTACAGGGGACTGATGAACACTGAAGCTTTCTTT
CASSLPYRGLMNTEAFF
>.|TRBJ2-1|TRBV27|.
TGTGCCAGCACGTTTGCGGGGAGTTCCTACAATGAGCAGTTCTTC
CASTFAGSSYNEQFF
>few|TRBJ2-3|TRBV6-5|TRBD2
TGTGCCAGCAGCCCACTAGCGGGGGACACAGATACGCAGTATTTT
CASSPLAGDTDTQYF
>.|TRBJ1-4|TRBV28|TRBD1
TGTGCCAGCAGTTCCCGATCAAGACAGGGAGTCGGGAATGAAAAACTGTTTTTT
CASSSRSRQGVGNEKLFF
>.|TRBJ1-2|TRBV19|.
TGTGCCAGCCAGACCTTACGGACCTATGGCTACACCTTC
CASQTLRTYGYTF
>.|TRBJ2-3|TRBV27|TRBD1
TGTGCCAGCACCCTGGGGACAGGGGAAACAGATACGCAGTATTTT
CASTLGTGETDTQYF